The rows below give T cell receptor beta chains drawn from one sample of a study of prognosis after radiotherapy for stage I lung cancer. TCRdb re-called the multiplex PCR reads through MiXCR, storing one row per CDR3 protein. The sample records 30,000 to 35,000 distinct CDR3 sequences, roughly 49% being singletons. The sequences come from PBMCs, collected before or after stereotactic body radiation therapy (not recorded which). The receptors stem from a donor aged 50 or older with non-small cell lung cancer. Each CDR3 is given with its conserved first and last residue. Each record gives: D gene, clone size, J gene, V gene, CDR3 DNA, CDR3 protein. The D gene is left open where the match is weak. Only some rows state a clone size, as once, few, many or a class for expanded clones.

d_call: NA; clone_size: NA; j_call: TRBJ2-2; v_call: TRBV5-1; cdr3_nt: TGCGCCAGCAGCTTGGTGGGGACCGGGGAGCTGTTTTTT; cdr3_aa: CASSLVGTGELFF
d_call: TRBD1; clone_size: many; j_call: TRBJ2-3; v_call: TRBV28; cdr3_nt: TGTGCCAGCACCGACAGTGGGACAGGGGGCACAGATACGCAGTATTTT; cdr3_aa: CASTDSGTGGTDTQYF
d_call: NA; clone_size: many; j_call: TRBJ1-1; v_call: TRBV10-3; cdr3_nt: TGTGCCATCAGAAGCGGCCAGGAAAGTGAAGCTTTCTTT; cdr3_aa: CAIRSGQESEAFF
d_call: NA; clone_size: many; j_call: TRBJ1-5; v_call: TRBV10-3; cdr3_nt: TGTGCCATCAGTGAGAGGCTGGATGATCAGCCCCAGCATTTT; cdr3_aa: CAISERLDDQPQHF
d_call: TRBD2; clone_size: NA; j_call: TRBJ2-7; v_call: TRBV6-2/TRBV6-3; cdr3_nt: TGTGCCAGCAATACTAGCGGCTCTAAGATAACTGGCGAGCAGTACTTC; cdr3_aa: CASNTSGSKITGEQYF
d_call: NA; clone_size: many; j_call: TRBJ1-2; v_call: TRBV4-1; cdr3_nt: TGCGCCAGCAGCCCTTGGGGTAACTATGGCTACACCTTC; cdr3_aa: CASSPWGNYGYTF
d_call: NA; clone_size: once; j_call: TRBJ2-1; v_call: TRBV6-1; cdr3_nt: TGTGCCAGCAGCGGGAAAGCTAGATCTGATTTCTCGGGGTACGAGTTCTTC; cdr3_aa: CASSGKARSDFSGYEFF
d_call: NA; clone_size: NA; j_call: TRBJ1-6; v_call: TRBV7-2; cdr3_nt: TGTGCCAGCAGCTCCGGGACCTTAACTTTGGGTTCACCCCTCCACTTT; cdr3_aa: CASSSGTLTLGSPLHF
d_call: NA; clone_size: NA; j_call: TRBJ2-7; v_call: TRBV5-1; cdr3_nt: TGCGCCAGCAGCTTGGCCGGCCGTGTCCGCCACGAGCGGTACTTC; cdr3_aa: CASSLAGRVRHERYF
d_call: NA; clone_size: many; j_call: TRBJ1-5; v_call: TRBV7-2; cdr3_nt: TGTGCCAGCAGCTTAGTGCAGGGCAATCAGCCCCAGCATTTT; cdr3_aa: CASSLVQGNQPQHF
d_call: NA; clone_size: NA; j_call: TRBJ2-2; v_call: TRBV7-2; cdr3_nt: TGTGCCTCACAGCAAGCGAACACCGGGGAGCTGTTTTTT; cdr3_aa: CASQQANTGELFF
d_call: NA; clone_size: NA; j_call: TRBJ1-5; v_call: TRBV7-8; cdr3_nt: TGTGCCAGCAGCTTAGATGGGCTCTCGGGGCGGCCCCAGCATTTT; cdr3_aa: CASSLDGLSGRPQHF
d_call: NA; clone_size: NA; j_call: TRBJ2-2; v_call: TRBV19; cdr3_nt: TGTGCCAGTAGTATGAGCCAGGGCCCCACCGGGGAGCTGTTTTTT; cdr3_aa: CASSMSQGPTGELFF
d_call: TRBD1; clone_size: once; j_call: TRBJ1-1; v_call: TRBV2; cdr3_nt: TGTGCCAGCAGCAGGGGGGGCGCTCACACTGAAGCTTTCTTT; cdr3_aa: CASSRGGAHTEAFF
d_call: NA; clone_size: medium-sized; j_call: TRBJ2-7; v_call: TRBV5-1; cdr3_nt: TGCGCCAGCAGCTTTGACGGGAGAAACGTAGAGCAGTACTTC; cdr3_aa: CASSFDGRNVEQYF
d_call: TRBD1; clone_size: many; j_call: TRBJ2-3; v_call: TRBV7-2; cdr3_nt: TGTGCCAGCAGCCAACGACAGGGGAGAGGGTACACAGATACGCAGTATTTT; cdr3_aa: CASSQRQGRGYTDTQYF
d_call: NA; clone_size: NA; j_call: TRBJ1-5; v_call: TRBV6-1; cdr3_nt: TGTGCCAGCATCGACCAGGGTGCGAGGGTTCAGCCCCAGCATTTT; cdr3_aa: CASIDQGARVQPQHF
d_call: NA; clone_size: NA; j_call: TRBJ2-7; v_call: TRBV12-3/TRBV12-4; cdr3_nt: TGTGCCAGCAGTAATAAGGCGAAGCAGTTAGCCTACGAGCAGTACTTC; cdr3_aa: CASSNKAKQLAYEQYF
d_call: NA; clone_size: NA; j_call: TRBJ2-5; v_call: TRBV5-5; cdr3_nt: TGTGCCAGCAGGTACGACGCTAGGAGAGATACCCAGTACTTC; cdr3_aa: CASRYDARRDTQYF
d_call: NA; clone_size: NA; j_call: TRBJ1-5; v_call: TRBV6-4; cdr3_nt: TGTGCCAGCGGGGGCGAGGAGCCCCAGCATTTT; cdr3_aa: CASGGEEPQHF